The rows below give T cell receptor beta chains drawn from one sample of a study of monozygotic twins with inflammatory bowel disease. Reprocessing the 5' RACE reads, TCRdb reports a single entry for every CDR3 protein and omits DNA. The table counts approximately 420,000 distinct CDR3 sequences; around 2.4% lies in the top ten. Sequencing used blood. These receptors came from a human donor with ulcerative colitis or Crohn's disease, or a healthy co-twin of an affected twin (not recorded which). The CDR3 runs from the conserved cysteine through the conserved F or W.

TRBJ2-7	TRBV30	CAWSRVGLYSQQYF
TRBJ2-7	TRBV28	CASSLVQGQQYF
TRBJ1-3	TRBV7-2	CASSLRDRVSGNTIYF
TRBJ2-7	TRBV4-1	CASSQGSGLSSYEQYF
TRBJ2-7	TRBV20-1	CSAQRGASYEQYF
TRBJ2-2	TRBV18	CASSPLAPASTGELFF
TRBJ1-6	TRBV7-9	CASSLWQGKDSPLHF
TRBJ1-2	TRBV7-8	CASSPTGQNYGYTF
TRBJ1-1	TRBV20-1	CSARPGSLNTEAFF
TRBJ2-5	TRBV6-5	CASSSRRIQETQYF
TRBJ1-5	TRBV20-1	CSATPGLAGVQPQHF
TRBJ2-1	TRBV5-4	CASSEGLAGGRGNEQFF
TRBJ2-5	TRBV7-6	CASSLPAPRLETQYF
TRBJ1-2	TRBV6-6	CASSPENYGYTF
TRBJ2-5	TRBV28	CASTDSVGGGTLYF
TRBJ1-4	TRBV20-1	CSAREILEKLFF
TRBJ1-5	TRBV4-2	CASSQDIGQPQHF
TRBJ1-5	TRBV2	CASRGTATNQPQHF
TRBJ2-2	TRBV29-1	CSVGRTGGTGELFF
TRBJ2-5	TRBV7-9	CASSLFGLAGVETQYF
TRBJ2-3	TRBV5-6	CASSLAFGTESTDTQYF
TRBJ2-1	TRBV20-1	CSADNSGGAINEQFF
TRBJ2-3	TRBV7-2	CASSWGAEDTQYF
TRBJ2-7	TRBV25-1	CASSDPRTGIGYEQYF
TRBJ1-1	TRBV11-2	CASSLRIGETLTEAFF
TRBJ2-5	TRBV5-1	CASSLAPAVGETQYF
TRBJ1-2	TRBV3-1	CASSPGTGGASNYGYTF
TRBJ1-2	TRBV5-5	CASSVGQGAYGYTF
TRBJ1-5	TRBV6-1	CASTRTEHSNQPQHF
TRBJ1-2	TRBV18	CASSPPSTIYGYTF
TRBJ1-3	TRBV18	CASSPEGPGNTIYF
TRBJ1-3	TRBV10-3	CAIRASGTGNTIYF
TRBJ1-2	TRBV10-3	CAISESLNYGYTF
TRBJ1-2	TRBV3-1	CASSPGEGLTYGYTF
TRBJ2-3	TRBV5-1	CASSSLTGDTQYF
TRBJ1-3	TRBV20-1	CSARDPTGSGNTIYF
TRBJ2-5	TRBV29-1	CSVDRTAGKTQYF
TRBJ2-7	TRBV28	CASSLLPGQASSYEQYF
TRBJ2-1	TRBV5-5	CASSPRVPAGGKYNEQFF
TRBJ1-2	TRBV5-1	CASSLGDSRRSYGYTF
TRBJ1-1	TRBV5-1	CASSFSPSSPEAFF
TRBJ2-3	TRBV7-2	CASSLAREGLDTQYF
TRBJ2-5	TRBV20-1	CSARDRVLETQYF
TRBJ2-7	TRBV4-1	CASSQVGTEEQYF
TRBJ1-1	TRBV7-8	CASSLAISFGGSPEAFF
TRBJ1-5	TRBV5-1	CASSSLGGRNQPQHF
TRBJ1-6	TRBV6-6	CASRTTGQGSPLHF
TRBJ1-6	TRBV7-2	CASSLAVRGTRASPLHF
TRBJ1-1	TRBV7-9	CASRYGVSNTEAFF
TRBJ2-7	TRBV18	CASSPGPVWEQYF
TRBJ2-7	TRBV15	CATSRDLRGDEQYF
TRBJ2-3	TRBV7-9	CASSFTRGVSDTQYF
TRBJ2-1	TRBV5-6	CASSLPGTGGYNEQFF
TRBJ2-7	TRBV4-1	CASSQVGLAGGEQYF
TRBJ2-7	TRBV5-1	CASSSLVGPPYEQYF
TRBJ1-5	TRBV28	CASSFRVAQPQHF
TRBJ2-7	TRBV18	CASSPETAGEQYF
TRBJ2-6	TRBV5-4	CASSPQGVGSGANVLTF
TRBJ1-1	TRBV7-9	CASSRTGWTESAFF
TRBJ1-1	TRBV27	CASSLRGGPEAFF